This T cell receptor (beta chain) was recovered during a study of cytomegalovirus exposure and HLA in healthy donors (dated by TCRdb to about 2017). The study in broad terms: In an earlier analysis of about 560 of the donors, around 290 Gb of sequence data and 90 million to 130 million unique TCR beta sequences from about 179 million T cells were reported. Among roughly 400 genotyped donors of the cohort, an average of around 250,000 unique TCR beta nucleotide sequences was sequenced per donor, of which about 18% were non-productive. In a later genetic analysis, genome-wide SNP genotypes for about three fifths of the roughly 670 donors were used, and that subset was treated as a discovery cohort. Donor age, sex, ethnicity and CMV serostatus were compiled alongside the repertoire data. An early release that covered fewer than 750 HLA-typed donors contained around 300 gigabases of sequencing data and 75 million to 100 million unique TCR sequences. A later analysis re-analyzed previously published TCR beta repertoires from hundreds of donors and added high-resolution HLA genotyping to study TCR occurrence patterns. Rather than drawing on any new phenotypic data, the later analysis identified candidate immune exposures from TCR beta sequences and the way those sequences occurred across donors. Among the approximately 420 genotyped donors, more than 70% belonged to the genetic ancestry cluster associated with self-reported Caucasian donors. A separate validation cohort of roughly 130 different subjects was used in addition to the roughly 670-subject first cohort. About five DR-DQ haplotypes were treated as single units for association and clustering because of strong linkage in the cohort. Every repertoire in the discovery cohort had been generated on one and the same sequencing platform. The study combined high-throughput TCR immunosequencing, statistical association of individual TCRs with disease status, and machine learning to predict cytomegalovirus infection status. Both class I and class II loci were covered by HLA typing, at four-digit resolution. The study aimed to test whether signatures of past pathogen exposure could be identified by cataloging public T cell receptors. An earlier analysis of some 500 of the donors used high-throughput TCR beta sequencing to judge whether each TCR beta V gene segment behaved as functional or pseudogenic. The T cell repertoires of 666 subjects were profiled by immunosequencing and related to cytomegalovirus serostatus. Typing coverage differed by locus: A, B, C, DRB1 and DQB1 were typed in about 629-630 donors, DQA1 in 522, DPA1 in some 570, and DPB1 in roughly 470.

The cohort was made up of around 720 healthy bone marrow donors. At the time of sampling, all cohort members were nominally healthy, though unrecorded immune exposures were likely present. The donor was CMV seronegative and was included in the group of over 300 seronegative cohort members. Every donor gave a peripheral blood sample, and the peripheral blood mononuclear cells from that sample were used for TCR beta sequencing. The Qiagen DNeasy Blood Extraction Kit was used to extract genomic DNA from the blood cell samples. The library was built by means of the immunoSEQ multiplex PCR assay. The multiplex PCR relied on a mix of 60 forward primers for TCR Vbeta segments and 13 reverse primers for TCR Jbeta segments. Amplification of the CDR3 region of rearranged TCR beta genes was performed with a multiplex PCR assay on genomic DNA. The amplified TCR beta libraries were sequenced on the Illumina HiSeq System as 87-base-pair reads. As for the authors' bioinformatics: Across the roughly 700 repertoires, a later analysis counted roughly 84 million unique TCR beta chains, 9.5 million to 13 million of which were shared by at least two donors. Raw reads were error-corrected and collapsed into unique sequences with a nearest-neighbor algorithm that merged closely related sequences to remove PCR and sequencing errors. To assign V, D and J gene segments, CDR3 sequences were aligned to IMGT reference sequences. Each retained sequence needed at least a six-nucleotide match to both a V gene segment and a J gene segment. A rearrangement was called productive if the CDR3 had no stop codons and remained in frame with V and J, and every other rearrangement was called non-productive. Following IMGT convention, CDR3 was defined as the stretch from the second conserved V-encoded cysteine up to the conserved J-encoded phenylalanine. The earlier analysis of 500 to 600 of the donors excluded sequences that lacked an unambiguous match to a single V gene segment. An earlier analysis of almost 600 of the donors classified V segments as functional when productive rearrangements were above 56.7% and as segregating when the standard deviation between donors was above 5%. A statistical classification framework was developed to diagnose cytomegalovirus status using the catalog of TCR beta chain sequences. In a later analysis, TCR nucleotide sequences were compared against IMGT/GENE-DB human TR gene sequences so that V and J genes could be assigned. In a later analysis, CDR3 sequences and most-parsimonious VDJ recombination scenarios were assigned using the TCRdist pipeline. In a later analysis, every TCR beta chain was defined by the combination of its CDR3 amino acid sequence and its V-gene family, and reads without a unique V-gene family were dropped. A later analysis removed 592 highly shared, low-generation-probability nucleotide sequences to deal with suspected cross-contamination and a sequencing artifact. A later analysis calculated a clonal expansion index for each public chain from normalized within-repertoire ranks of inferred template counts. A later analysis computed generation probabilities with a VDJ recombination model fitted to out-of-frame rearrangements, and checked the results against IGoR. Hypergeometric tests were used in a later analysis to score TCR-TCR, TCR-HLA and TCR-CMV co-occurrence, with a repertoire-size bias correction applied to the TCR pairs. A later analysis estimated false discovery rates by permuting HLA or CMV assignments 20 times. In a later analysis, co-occurring TCRs were grouped with DBSCAN, and TCRdist sequence similarity was added when clustering was performed within HLA-allele-positive subsets. Co-occurrence clustering excluded repertoires with fewer than 30,000 or more than 120,000 public chains, plus five with anomalous nucleotide sharing. TCRdb's version of the immuneACCESS table is confined to in-frame rearrangements and falls short of the full clone set. An unresolved V gene accounts for under half of the shortfall where checked; the remainder is of unknown origin. That table is the source of V, J and clone size, and D and trimming were worked out from the DNA. The sample records about 160,000 clones, around 84% of which are singletons. The ten largest clones take up 1% of the sample.

There are 12 amino acids in the CDR3, from cysteine to phenylalanine inclusive. Only CDR3 DNA is held: 36 bases, read in frame from base 1. V loses 2 bases, J loses 7 bases, and the germline ends lie 6 bases apart. The germline V gene specifies WSHSY as CDR1 and SAAADI as CDR2. About this clone itself: Its recognized antigen is unknown. Base qualities are not at hand, and no much larger clone is one base apart.

Paper-wide results and their limitations: The study gave a list of about 170 TCR beta chains associated with cytomegalovirus. A later analysis reported that several top co-occurrence clusters appeared linked to parvovirus B19, influenza, CMV and Epstein-Barr virus. A further reported finding was that TCR beta sequences accurately predicted the HLA-A and HLA-B alleles for most subjects in the first cohort. A later analysis associated 16,951 TCR beta sequences with specific HLA alleles at a false discovery rate of 0.05. In a later analysis, HLA-associated TCR beta chains showed more clonal expansion and lower generation probabilities than non-associated chains that were equally common. Assigning TCR associations to individual alleles was difficult when HLA alleles, especially DR and DQ, strongly co-occurred. Some IMGT-functional V segments, including TRBV6-2 and TRBV6-3, could not be distinguished by the 87-base-pair reads and were therefore excluded. A later genetic analysis reported fewer N-insertions in productive TCRs among donors in an Asian-associated ancestry cluster than the roughly 650-donor mean. According to the authors, the approach could potentially be generalized to other disease states and immunological phenotypes. In an earlier analysis of some 640 of the donors, most TCR beta V segments were observed in productive rearrangements about 87% or about 30% of the time, broadly matching IMGT annotations. An association between a missense DCLRE1C variant and V-gene and J-gene trimming of TCR beta chains was found in a later genetic analysis and replicated in an independent cohort. According to a later analysis, TCR association rates differed among HLA loci, with DRB1 alleles showing the most associated TCRs and HLA-C alleles showing the fewest. Correlated functional status among segregating V segments might be attributable to linkage disequilibrium, but an unknown experimental factor could not be ruled out. The earlier analysis of a few hundred of the donors excluded roughly 17 rarely observed V segments, including chromosome 9 orphons, because counts were too low. The only immune exposure information available for the cohort was CMV serostatus. Most TCR sequences were observed very rarely across donors, whereas some public TCRs were present in many individuals. In vitro tests confirmed that a few of the cytomegalovirus-associated TCR beta chains recognize cytomegalovirus antigens. Cytomegalovirus status was reported to be diagnosed by the classifier with high specificity and sensitivity in both the original and validation cohorts. Because HLA typing was unavailable for some donors at each locus, only the typed subset was used in association tests. Sequencing depth was assumed to be roughly uniform across donors in the presence/absence analyses, though that assumption may not hold. This cohort had only TCR beta chains sequenced, and the lack of alpha or paired-chain data limited which features could be detected. In a later analysis, most CMV-associated TCR beta chains were found to appear HLA-restricted, with HLA associations seemingly driven largely by CMV exposure. The sequencing pipeline was judged likely to have produced a cluster of highly shared sequence variants as a technical artifact.

The sequenced sample was PBMCs. This clonotype originated in a boy younger than 10 in good health and CMV-seronegative. This sequence uses TRBV10-2 and TRBJ2-4, with the D gene not confidently named. The base sequence is TGCGCCAGCAGTGAGGTGTCTAACATTCAGTACTTC. Translation gives CASSEVSNIQYF.